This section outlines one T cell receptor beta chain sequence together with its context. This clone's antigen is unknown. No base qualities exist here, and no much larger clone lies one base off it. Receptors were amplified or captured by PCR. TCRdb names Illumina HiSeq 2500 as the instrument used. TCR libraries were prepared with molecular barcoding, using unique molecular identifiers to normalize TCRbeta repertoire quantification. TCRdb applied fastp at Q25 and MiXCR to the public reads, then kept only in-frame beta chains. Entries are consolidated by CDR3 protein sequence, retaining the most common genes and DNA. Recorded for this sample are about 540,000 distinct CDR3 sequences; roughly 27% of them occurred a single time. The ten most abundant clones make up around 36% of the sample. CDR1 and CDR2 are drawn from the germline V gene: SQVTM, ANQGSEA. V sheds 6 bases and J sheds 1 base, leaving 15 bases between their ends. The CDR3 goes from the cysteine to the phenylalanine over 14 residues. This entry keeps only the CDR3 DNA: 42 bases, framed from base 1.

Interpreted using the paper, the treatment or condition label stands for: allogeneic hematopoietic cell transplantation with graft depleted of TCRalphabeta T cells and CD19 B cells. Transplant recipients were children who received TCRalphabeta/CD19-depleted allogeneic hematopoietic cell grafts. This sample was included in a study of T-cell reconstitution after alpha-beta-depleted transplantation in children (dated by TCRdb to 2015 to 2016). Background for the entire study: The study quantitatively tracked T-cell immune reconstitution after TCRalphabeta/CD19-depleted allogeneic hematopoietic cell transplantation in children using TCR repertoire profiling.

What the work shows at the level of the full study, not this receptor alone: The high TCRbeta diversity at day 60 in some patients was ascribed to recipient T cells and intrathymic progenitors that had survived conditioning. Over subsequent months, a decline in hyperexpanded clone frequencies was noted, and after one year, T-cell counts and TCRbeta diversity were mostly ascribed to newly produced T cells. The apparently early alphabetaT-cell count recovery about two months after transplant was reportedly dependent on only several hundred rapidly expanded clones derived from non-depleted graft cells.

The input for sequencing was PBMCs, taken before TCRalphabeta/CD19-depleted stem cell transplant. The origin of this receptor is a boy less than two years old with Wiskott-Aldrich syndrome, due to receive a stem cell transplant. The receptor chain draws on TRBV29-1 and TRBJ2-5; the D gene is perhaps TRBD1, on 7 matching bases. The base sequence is TGCAGCGTGACAGGGTCGACTAGCCAAGAGACCCAGTACTTC. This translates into CSVTGSTSQETQYF.